This T cell receptor (beta chain) is from a study of shared clonotypes between healthy human individuals. Unmatched junction bases numbered 4, after V lost 7 bases and J lost 6 bases. CDR1 and CDR2 (germline): MNHNS, SASEGT. The CDR3 loop spans 13 amino acids. Assay used: immunoSEQ multiplex PCR; TCRdb lists only in-frame clones, some missing. The sample contains a few hundred thousand clones, around 79% of which appear only once. The clonotype originates from a woman aged 40 to 55 in good health. Some clones in this sample may be carry-over from other donors' samples. V gene TRBV6-1 combines with J gene TRBJ2-3; 10 nucleotides align to TRBD2. Sequenced: PBMCs. The CDR3 loop reads CASTASGSDTQYF. The DNA for the CDR3 is TGTGCCAGCACGGCTAGCGGGAGCGATACGCAGTATTTT.